Ten or more counts support the clone carrying this TCR beta chain. What it recognizes is unknown. Germline V gives CDR1 SGHTS, CDR2 YDEGEE. Trimming pared 0 bases from V and 0 bases from J, leaving 7 bases between. The CDR3 has 15 amino acids. The data originate from a study of neurological immune-mediated disorders. TCRdb analysed the 5' RACE reads with MiXCR anew, one entry per CDR3 protein. The data show some 78,000 distinct CDR3 sequences, less than 5.5% seen once. Study results and limitations: One related-CDR3 cluster, identified by phylogenetic grouping, held the repertoires of 18 of 34 multiple sclerosis patients and was a possible signature.

The clonotype was recovered from a woman aged 25 to 45 with multiple sclerosis. This rearrangement joins TRBV5-8 to TRBJ1-3; no firm D call. The sequenced material came from PBMCs. The CDR3 DNA is TGTGCCAGCAGCTTGGACACGTTCTCTGGAAACACCATATATTTT. It codes for CASSLDTFSGNTIYF. Looking up the rest from reference TRBV5-8 and TRBJ1-3 gives the full variable domain: EAGVTQSPTHLIKTRGQQATLRCSPISGHTSVYWYQQALGLGLQFLLWYDEGEERNRGNFPPRFSGRQFPNYSSELNVNALELEDSALYLCASSLDTFSGNTIYFGEGSWLTVV.